Following are 30 T cell receptor beta chains from one sample sequenced in a study of blood T cell repertoires in COVID-19. Libraries were prepared by immunoSEQ multiplex PCR; TCRdb keeps only in-frame clonotypes and omits some of them. The table lists around 700,000 clones, 90% of them singletons, with 0.2% to 0.3% in the top ten. The specimen was peripheral blood. These receptors originate from a woman under 30 with acute or convalescent COVID-19.

The chain carries TRBV14 and TRBJ1-4, with a possible D match to TRBD1 (5 bases). This CDR3 comprises 17 residues. Germline lookup yields CDR1 SGHDN and CDR2 FVKESK. Trimming shortened V by 4 bases and J by 2 bases, and 17 bases separated the two germline ends. CDR3 coding DNA: TGTGCCAGCAGCCTGATTTCATACAGGCAGACTAATGAAAAACTGTTTTTT. This sequence encodes CASSLISYRQTNEKLFF.

The chain carries TRBV11-2 and TRBJ1-2, with TRBD1 matching over 7 bases. The CDR3 covers 16 residues. The V gene's germline CDR1 is SGHAT and CDR2 FQNNGV. With 4 bases clipped from V and 8 bases from J, the junction kept 16 bases outside the gene matches. For the CDR3, the DNA is TGTGCCAGCAGCTACGCCGACAGGGTGGGACCCGGGGGCTACACCTTC. Translating gives CASSYADRVGPGGYTF.

V usage is TRBV29-1 and J usage is TRBJ1-2; TRBD1 might be the D (6 bases). In germline, CDR1 is SQVTM, CDR2 ANQGSEA. V gave up 5 bases and J gave up 6 bases, with 19 bases separating them. This CDR3 has 14 amino acids. CDR3 bases: TGCAGCGTTTCGGAACAGGGCAGAAACCATGGCTACACCTTC. Translating it yields CSVSEQGRNHGYTF.

The chain is built from TRBV5-6 and TRBJ2-7, with D unresolved. CDR1 is SGHDT and CDR2 is YYEEEE in the germline V gene. V lost 0 bases to trimming and J lost 6 bases, with 10 bases between them. The CDR3 totals 13 residues. In DNA, the CDR3 is TGTGCCAGCAGCTTGGGTCGTATCGGCGAGCAGTACTTC. This encodes CASSLGRIGEQYF.

This clone was picked up one time. This chain uses TRBV11-2 with TRBJ2-3, with D possibly TRBD2 on 6 matching bases. V lost 5 bases and J 2 bases, leaving 11 bases between the germline ends. The V gene's germline CDR1 is SGHAT and CDR2 FQNNGV. The length of the CDR3 is 14 residues. Here the CDR3 reads CASSPEGLTDTQYF. CDR3 DNA: TGTGCCAGCAGCCCGGAGGGCCTCACAGATACGCAGTATTTT.

The rearrangement joins TRBV2 to TRBJ1-1, with 8 positions matching TRBD1. CDR1 SNHLY and CDR2 FYNNEI come from the germline V gene. The CDR3 has 14 residues. V shed 3 bases, J shed 5 bases, and the junction held 5 bases outside the gene matches. CDR3 protein: CASSEEQGGTEAFF. CDR3 sequence (DNA): TGTGCCAGCAGTGAGGAACAGGGGGGTACTGAAGCTTTCTTT.

V is TRBV21-1 and J is TRBJ2-7; TRBD2, the table's D call, lacks a check against the DNA. TRBV21-1 represents a pseudogene. The CDR3 consists of 15 residues. CDR3 coding DNA: TGTGCCAGCAGCATATTCGGGGGGCACTCCTACGAGCAGTACTTC. This encodes CASSIFGGHSYEQYF.

The chain has TRBV5-1 and TRBJ2-1, with 11 bases that match TRBD2. This CDR3 has 16 amino acids. Per germline, CDR1 SGHRS and CDR2 YFSETQ. The CDR3 protein is CATGLAGGSSYNEQFF. The CDR3 DNA sequence: TGCGCAACCGGGCTAGCGGGGGGAAGCTCCTACAATGAGCAGTTCTTC.

This clone was observed a single time. The chain couples TRBV19 to TRBJ1-5, with TRBD1 matching 7 bases. Germline assignment: CDR1 LNHDA and CDR2 SQIVND (reference sequence). After removal of 3 bases from V and 4 bases from J, the junction contained 6 bases not matched to a gene. The CDR3 loop spans 15 amino acids. CDR3 in amino acids: CASSIVDRVNQPQHF. CDR3 DNA: TGTGCCAGTAGTATCGTCGACAGGGTAAATCAGCCCCAGCATTTT.

A single count supports this clone. The chain couples TRBV5-1 to TRBJ1-2; no firm D call. CDR3 size: 15 residues. V shed 1 base and J shed 6 bases, with 16 bases lying between them. Germline assignment: CDR1 SGHRS and CDR2 YFSETQ. CDR3 DNA: TGCGCCAGCAGCTTGTGGTCCCCACCCTATGATGGCTACACCTTC. This gives the protein CASSLWSPPYDGYTF.

In the case of this clone: One end of the junction varies from germline; a read error may be responsible. The J gene is TRBJ2-3, the V gene TRBV7-2; TRBD2 matches 10 bases. Looked up from germline, CDR1 is SGHTA and CDR2 is FQGNSA. The CDR3 is 16 residues long. The chain's CDR3 is CASSLAERGGTNTQYF. For the CDR3, the DNA is TGTGCCAGCAGCTTAGCGGAGCGGGGGGGCACAAATACGCAGTATTTT.

The V and J genes are TRBV4-1 and TRBJ2-1, with D possibly matching TRBD2 (6 bases). CDR3 size: 14 residues. With 2 bases removed from V and 9 bases from J, the gap between germline ends came to 14 bases. Germline CDR1 reads MGHRA; CDR2 reads YSYEKL. The CDR3 protein is CASSQIGGGGEQFF. The CDR3 region has the DNA TGCGCCAGCAGCCAAATCGGGGGAGGTGGTGAGCAGTTCTTC.

CDR3 nucleotide sequence: TGTGCCAGCAGCCGATTAGGAGGGCTCAACTATGGCTACACCTTC. This sequence encodes CASSRLGGLNYGYTF. The rearrangement links TRBV27 to TRBJ1-2; D unclear. Germline V CDR1 and CDR2: MNHEY, SMNVEV (reference sequence). There are 15 residues in the CDR3. Between the trimmed V and J ends, which lost 6 bases and 2 bases, there was a span of 16 bases.

The sample holds one count of this clone. V and J are TRBV4-3 and TRBJ1-3, with 8 bases matching TRBD1. Germline-derived CDR1 and CDR2 are LGHNA and YSLEER. This CDR3 has 16 amino acids. Trimming cost V 0 bases and J 7 bases; bases outside gene matches: 8. CDR3 loop: CASSQDRGTGANTIYF. The CDR3 nucleotides are TGCGCCAGCAGCCAAGATCGGGGGACAGGAGCGAACACCATATATTTT.

This chain links TRBV24-1 with TRBJ2-2; TRBD2 matches 8 bases. The CDR3 sequence is 16 residues long. Unmatched junction bases numbered 1, after V lost 0 bases and J lost 2 bases. CDR1 KGHDR and CDR2 SFDVKD come from the germline V gene. For the CDR3, the DNA is TGTGCCACCAGTGATTTGGCGGGGGGAAACACCGGGGAGCTGTTTTTT. Translating it yields CATSDLAGGNTGELFF.

The rearrangement uses TRBV15 and TRBJ1-1; tentatively, D is TRBD1 (6 bases). The CDR3 is 14 amino acids. Trimming took off 8 bases at V and 0 bases at J, with 13 bases between the two ends. Germline lookup yields CDR1 LNHNV and CDR2 YYDKDF (reference sequence). The CDR3 reads CATGMDSMNTEAFF. CDR3 DNA: TGTGCCACCGGAATGGACAGCATGAACACTGAAGCTTTCTTT.

J is TRBJ2-5 and V is TRBV5-1, with D perhaps TRBD2 (6 bases). V was cut by 4 bases and J by 4 bases, with 14 bases left in between. Germline values: CDR1 SGHRS, CDR2 YFSETQ. The CDR3 consists of 14 residues. In DNA, the CDR3 is TGCGCCAGCAGCCCGGGGGTAGCCCGAGAGACCCAGTACTTC. Translation: CASSPGVARETQYF. The whole variable domain, filled in from reference TRBV5-1 and TRBJ2-5, reads KAGVTQTPRYLIKTRGQQVTLSCSPISGHRSVSWYQQTPGQGLQFLFEYFSETQRNKGNFPGRFSGRQFSNSRSEMNVSTLELGDSALYLCASSPGVARETQYFGPGTRLLVL.

V and J are TRBV20-1 and TRBJ2-4; TRBD2 is a possible D gene (5 bases). CDR3 size: 15 residues. CDR1 is DFQATT, CDR2 SNEGSKA, per germline (reference sequence). V was trimmed by 3 bases and J by 0 bases, leaving 12 bases between them. The CDR3 nucleotides read TGCAGTGCTAGTCCGGACGGACTAGCCAAAAACATTCAGTACTTC. Residues: CSASPDGLAKNIQYF.

This chain links TRBV27 with TRBJ2-2; 7 bases align to TRBD1. The V gene's germline CDR1 is MNHEY and CDR2 SMNVEV (reference sequence). There are 17 residues in the CDR3. Losses at the gene ends were 7 bases for V and 5 bases for J; bases not matched to a gene: 16. CDR3 DNA sequence: TGTGCCAGCATGAGGGACCCCGGGACAGTCGAGACCGGGGAGCTGTTTTTT. The encoded protein is CASMRDPGTVETGELFF.

The chain employs TRBV2 and TRBJ2-3, with D perhaps matching TRBD1 (7 bases). Trimming took 11 bases from V and 5 from J, leaving 17 bases between them. CDR1 SNHLY and CDR2 FYNNEI come from the germline V gene. CDR3 length: 13 amino acids. This chain's CDR3 is CAESGGGVDTQYF. The CDR3 DNA reads as TGTGCCGAATCAGGGGGAGGAGTAGATACGCAGTATTTT.

This sequence joins TRBV7-9 and TRBJ1-1; TRBD1 matches at 7 bases. Germline V gene sequence: CDR1 SEHNR, CDR2 FQNEAQ (reference sequence). Unmatched junction bases numbered 7, after V lost 5 bases and J lost 1 base. CDR3 length: 15 amino acids. In nucleotides, the CDR3 is TGTGCCAGCAGCGTACGGGACAGTAAGAACACTGAAGCTTTCTTT. Protein product: CASSVRDSKNTEAFF.

V is TRBV6-5 and J is TRBJ2-7, with D unresolved. Trimming removed 10 bases at V and 0 bases at J, with 16 bases between. The germline CDR1 and CDR2 sequences are MNHEY and SVGAGI. The CDR3 covers 14 residues. DNA of the CDR3: TGTGCCACCCCTAAGTTGGGCGTCTCCTACGAGCAGTACTTC. Translating it yields CATPKLGVSYEQYF.

V gene TRBV27 combines with J gene TRBJ2-2; 12 bases map to TRBD2. This CDR3 comprises 18 residues. Trimming cost V 2 bases and J 6 bases; bases outside gene matches: 10. From germline, CDR1 is MNHEY and CDR2 SMNVEV (reference sequence). The CDR3: CASSLVRWTSGVSGELFF. The CDR3 nucleotides read TGTGCCAGCAGTTTAGTTCGTTGGACTAGCGGGGTCTCCGGGGAGCTGTTTTTT.

The gene calls are TRBV5-8 and TRBJ1-6, with D unclear. The CDR3 has 15 amino acids. V lost 6 bases and J lost 8, with 18 bases in between. Germline CDR1 reads SGHTS; CDR2 reads YDEGEE. For the CDR3, the DNA is TGTGCCAGCAACACCAAGGAGCGGGTGGATTCACCCCTCCACTTT. Its protein is CASNTKERVDSPLHF.

V usage is TRBV18 and J usage is TRBJ1-5; unclear D gene. From germline, CDR1 is KGHSH and CDR2 LQKENI. V was trimmed by 2 bases and J by 0 bases, leaving 8 bases between them. This CDR3 is 15 amino acids long. The CDR3 region is CASSPSGISNQPQHF. CDR3 nucleotides: TGTGCCAGCTCACCATCCGGTATTAGCAATCAGCCCCAGCATTTT.

The CDR3 nucleotides read TGTGCCAGCAGTCAAGGGACAGGGAGGGTCCCTTCACCCCTCCACTTT. It translates to CASSQGTGRVPSPLHF. The chain recombines TRBV6-1 with TRBJ1-6; 9 nucleotides line up with TRBD1. This CDR3 comprises 16 residues. Germline-derived CDR1 and CDR2 are MNHNS and SASEGT. Unmatched junction bases numbered 11, after V lost 5 bases and J lost 9 bases.

The genes are TRBV18 and TRBJ1-1; possible D gene TRBD1, 5 bases. Germline assignment: CDR1 KGHSH and CDR2 LQKENI. The CDR3 length is 14 residues. Trimming removed 0 bases at V and 5 bases at J, with 10 bases between. CDR3 in DNA: TGTGCCAGCTCACCACCCGACAGTATAACTGAAGCTTTCTTT. Its protein is CASSPPDSITEAFF.

This chain joins TRBV7-2 and TRBJ2-5, with D possibly matching TRBD2 (5 bases). CDR1 is SGHTA and CDR2 is FQGNSA in the germline V gene. V lost 5 bases and J 5 bases, leaving 18 bases between the germline ends. The CDR3 loop spans 15 amino acids. The CDR3 sequence: CASSPVGLAMETQYF. CDR3 DNA sequence: TGTGCCAGCAGCCCGGTGGGCCTAGCCATGGAGACCCAGTACTTC.

Here the CDR3 reads CASSITESSGNTIYF. CDR3 DNA: TGTGCCAGTAGTATAACCGAGTCCTCTGGAAACACCATATATTTT. The genes are TRBV19 and TRBJ1-3, with unresolved D. Germline CDR1 LNHDA, CDR2 SQIVND (reference sequence). V was clipped by 2 bases and J by 0 bases, with 8 bases between them. This CDR3 is 15 amino acids long. Complete variable domain (other parts from reference TRBV19 and TRBJ1-3): DGGITQSPKYLFRKEGQNVTLSCEQNLNHDAMYWYRQDPGQGLRLIYYSQIVNDFQKGDIAEGYSVSREKKESFPLTVTSAQKNPTAFYLCASSITESSGNTIYFGEGSWLTVV.

The V and J genes are TRBV5-1 and TRBJ2-7, with 7 bases that match TRBD1. V lost 4 bases to trimming and J lost 2 bases; unmatched junction nucleotides: 9. This CDR3 comprises 15 residues. The germline gives CDR1 SGHRS, CDR2 YFSETQ. CDR3 sequence: CASSLGTAGTYEQYF. In DNA, the CDR3 is TGCGCCAGCAGCCTCGGGACAGCCGGGACCTACGAGCAGTACTTC.